The source of this T cell receptor beta chain is a study of blood T cell repertoires in COVID-19. TCRdb's copy holds only in-frame clones and misses some; the assay was immunoSEQ multiplex PCR. Of 400,000 to 500,000 clones listed, about 88% are singletons. The length of the CDR3 is 16 residues. Germline loops: CDR1 KGHSH, CDR2 LQKENI. Trimming at V came to 2 bases and at J to 3 bases, leaving 3 bases not matched to a gene. This TCR came from a woman under 30 who had been exposed to COVID-19. Sequencing used PBMCs or T cells enriched from blood (not recorded which). The V call is TRBV18, the J call TRBJ1-5, with TRBD1 identical over 11 bases. The CDR3 here is CASSPGTGGFNQPQHF. CDR3 coding DNA: TGTGCCAGCTCACCAGGGACAGGGGGTTTCAATCAGCCCCAGCATTTT.